The next 7 T cell receptor beta chains were all read from a single sample in a study of OX40 agonist ivuxolimab in advanced cancers. Sequenced by immunoSEQ multiplex PCR; TCRdb stores in-frame clones only, minus some. The sample yields fewer than 65,000 clones, around 86% seen once. The sequencing here drew on CD4+ or CD8+ T cells sorted from blood, taken in a trial of the OX40 agonist ivuxolimab. Every receptor here comes from an adult with an advanced solid tumor such as melanoma, head and neck, liver or kidney cancer.

The V gene is TRBV5-1, the J gene TRBJ2-1; 8 bases are a match to TRBD2. The ends lost 4 bases at V and 6 bases at J; junction bases unmatched: 9. CDR3 length: 15 residues. The germline V gene has CDR1 SGHRS and CDR2 YFSETQ. CDR3 residues: CASSEGLGPRNEQFF. DNA of the CDR3: TGCGCCAGCAGCGAGGGACTAGGGCCCCGCAATGAGCAGTTCTTC.

The gene calls are TRBV6-6 and TRBJ1-2; D is ambiguous. Germline V gene sequence: CDR1 MNHNY, CDR2 SVGAGI (reference sequence). The CDR3 has 13 amino acids. The V end was cut by 4 bases, the J end by 8 bases, with 14 bases between. The DNA of the CDR3 is TGTGCCAGCAGTTCTCCGACCCTGGGCGGCTACACCTTC. Its translation is CASSSPTLGGYTF.

The chain uses TRBV29-1 and TRBJ2-5, with D perhaps matching TRBD2 (6 bases). CDR1 SQVTM and CDR2 ANQGSEA come from the germline V gene. This CDR3 region has 12 residues. The V end was cut by 8 bases, the J end by 4 bases, with 14 bases between. The CDR3 DNA reads TGCAGCCCTGGGGGACTCAGAGAGACCCAGTACTTC. The encoded protein is CSPGGLRETQYF. The complete variable domain, with remaining parts taken from reference TRBV29-1 and TRBJ2-5, reads SAVISQKPSRDICQRGTSLTIQCQVDSQVTMMFWYRQQPGQSLTLIATANQGSEATYESGFVIDKFPISRPNLTFSTLTVSNMSPEDSSIYLCSPGGLRETQYFGPGTRLLVL.

This clone was seen a single time. The V and J genes are TRBV5-4 and TRBJ2-5; tentatively, D is TRBD1 (5 bases). The germline V and J ends were trimmed by 1 base and 2 bases, with 15 bases remaining between them. The CDR3 runs 16 residues. Germline CDR1 and CDR2: SGHNT and YYREEE (reference sequence). CDR3 coding DNA: TGTGCCAGCAGCTTGTTCGGGTTAGGGGCGCAAGAGACCCAGTACTTC. The encoded protein is CASSLFGLGAQETQYF.

The chain uses TRBV19 and TRBJ2-3; 9 bases agree with TRBD1. CDR1 and CDR2 from the germline V gene are LNHDA and SQIVND (reference sequence). The CDR3 spans 17 residues. The J segment lost 4 bases and the V segment lost 3 bases, leaving 11 bases of the junction unmatched. The CDR3 region is CASSIWGQGPWADTQYF. The CDR3, as DNA: TGTGCCAGTAGTATTTGGGGACAGGGACCTTGGGCAGATACGCAGTATTTT.

This chain joins TRBV5-6 and TRBJ2-5; possibly TRBD2 for D (5 bases). CDR3 length equals 14 residues. Germline assignment: CDR1 SGHDT and CDR2 YYEEEE. The ends were cut back, 0 bases at V and 5 bases at J, with 11 bases in the middle. CDR3 amino acids: CASSLVGSGETQYF. The CDR3 DNA reads as TGTGCCAGCAGCTTGGTTGGGAGTGGTGAGACCCAGTACTTC.

J is TRBJ1-2 and V is TRBV18; maybe TRBD1 (6 bases). CDR3 length: 15 amino acids. The germline V and J ends were trimmed by 2 bases and 4 bases, with 14 bases remaining between them. CDR1 and CDR2 from the germline V gene are KGHSH and LQKENI. The CDR3 reads CASSPFAQGLYGYTF. The CDR3 DNA reads as TGTGCCAGCTCACCATTTGCACAGGGTCTCTATGGCTACACCTTC.